The subject of this entry is one T cell receptor (beta chain). Antigen unknown. This CDR3 has 15 residues. Germline V gene lookup returns CDR1 SGDLS and CDR2 YYNGEE. V lost 2 bases, J lost 2 bases, and 10 bases lay in between. The sample comes from a study of OX40 agonist ivuxolimab in advanced cancers. Assay used: immunoSEQ multiplex PCR; TCRdb lists only in-frame clones, some missing. The sample holds about 48,000 clones, around 84% seen once. Autoimmune disease history or systemic immunosuppression disqualified patients. Researchers took blood at baseline, on cycle 4 day 1, and on cycle 7 day 1. The study's findings and limits: No determination was made of the antigen specificity of the expanded peripheral T cells.

The TCR sequence derives from an adult with an advanced solid tumor such as melanoma, head and neck, liver or kidney cancer. The sequencing here drew on CD4+ or CD8+ T cells sorted from blood, taken in a trial of the OX40 agonist ivuxolimab. This chain links TRBV9 with TRBJ2-2; D may be TRBD2 (5 bases). CDR3: CASSVGLSNTGELFF. The CDR3 DNA reads TGTGCCAGCAGCGTTGGACTTTCTAACACCGGGGAGCTGTTTTTT. The full variable domain, its missing parts supplied by reference TRBV9 and TRBJ2-2, is DSGVTQTPKHLITATGQRVTLRCSPRSGDLSVYWYQQSLDQGLQFLIQYYNGEERAKGNILERFSAQQFPDLHSELNLSSLELGDSALYFCASSVGLSNTGELFFGEGSRLTVL.